This T cell receptor beta chain comes out of a study of cytomegalovirus exposure and HLA in healthy donors. Whole-study results and caveats: The study had only CMV serostatus as immune exposure information.

On this clone: Its specificity is not known.

Germline lookup yields CDR1 WSHSY and CDR2 SAAADI. The CDR3 contains 17 residues. The J segment lost 6 bases and the V segment lost 7 bases, leaving 14 bases of the junction unmatched. PCR primers comprised 60 Vbeta and 13 Jbeta primers. Profiled with immunoSEQ multiplex PCR; TCRdb holds only in-frame clones, not every one. Of approximately 120,000 clones detected, around 82% appear once; the ten largest clones hold more than 1%. This clonotype originated in a female donor in good health and CMV-seronegative. The gene calls are TRBV10-2 and TRBJ2-7; 14 positions match TRBD2. Sequenced input: PBMCs. CDR3 sequence: CASTPGTSGSWASEQYF. The CDR3 DNA sequence: TGCGCCAGCACTCCCGGGACTAGCGGGAGTTGGGCCTCCGAGCAGTACTTC.